This T cell receptor beta chain was sequenced for a study of breast tumors, draining lymph nodes, adjacent tissues. Study-level points and caveats: Most tumor T cells seemingly derive from lymph node, then expand in tumor.

Samples came from axillary lymph nodes draining the breast cancer. TCRdb redid the calling of the multiplex PCR reads with MiXCR, one entry per CDR3 protein. This sample carries about 150,000 distinct CDR3 sequences, 32% of them seen once, and the ten largest clones take roughly 2.3%. About this clonotype itself: The antigen is unknown. This sequence may be a read error, since a much larger clone differs from it by one base.

The sample taken for sequencing was axillary lymph node tissue. The source is a female donor with breast cancer. Some clones in this sample may be carry-over from other donors' samples.

The chain's CDR3 is CASSYDRIQGTQYF. The CDR3 bases are TGTGCCAGCTCATACGACAGGATCCAAGGGACCCAGTACTTC. The chain employs TRBV18 and TRBJ2-5; TRBD1 might be the D (6 bases). This CDR3 has 14 amino acids. Germline V lookup: CDR1 KGHSH, CDR2 LQKENI.